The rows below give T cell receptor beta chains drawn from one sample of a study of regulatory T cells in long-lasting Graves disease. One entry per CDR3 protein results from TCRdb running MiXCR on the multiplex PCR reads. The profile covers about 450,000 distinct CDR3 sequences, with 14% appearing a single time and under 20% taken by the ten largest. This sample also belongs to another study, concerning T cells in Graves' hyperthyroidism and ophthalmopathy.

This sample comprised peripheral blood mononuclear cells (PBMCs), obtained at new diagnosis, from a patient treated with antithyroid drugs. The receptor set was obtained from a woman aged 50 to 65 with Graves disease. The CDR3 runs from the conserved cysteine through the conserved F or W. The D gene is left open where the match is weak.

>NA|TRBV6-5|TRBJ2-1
CASSYRDHLLLLHNEQFF
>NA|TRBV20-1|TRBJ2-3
CSASRGPYTDTQYF
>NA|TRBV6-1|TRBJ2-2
CASSLTFTGELFF
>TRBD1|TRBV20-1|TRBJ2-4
CTPGGSAGKNIQYF
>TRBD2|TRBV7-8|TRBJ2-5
CASSLGGELAGKTQYF
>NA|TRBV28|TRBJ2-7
CASSSNYLGLPYEQYF
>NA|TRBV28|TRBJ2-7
CATGTPTYEQYF
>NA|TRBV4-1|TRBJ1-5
CASSQVPGIQPQHF
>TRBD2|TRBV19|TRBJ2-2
CASNPLAGVTGELFF
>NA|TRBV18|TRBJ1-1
CASSPRYAEDTEAFF
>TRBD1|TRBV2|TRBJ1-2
CASSTTGLGNYGYTF
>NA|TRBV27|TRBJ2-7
CASSFARGSYEQYF
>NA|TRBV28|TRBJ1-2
CASSNPFYGYTF
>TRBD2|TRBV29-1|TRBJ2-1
CSGAGGPNEQFF
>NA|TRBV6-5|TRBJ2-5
CASSYSRQGAGGEAQYF
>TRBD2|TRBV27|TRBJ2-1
CASSFSYRSGKDNEQFF